This T cell receptor delta chain was recovered during a study of Vδ1+ human thymocytes. The template was reverse-transcribed extracted RNA. CDR3 amplicons came from multiplex PCR with pooled V-gene forward and constant-region reverse primers. TCRdb used CATT to re-call clones from the multiplex PCR reads. The sample includes 21,000 or so delta-chain clones, more than 8% of them seen just once. Study results and caveats: Highly polyclonal TRG and TRD repertoires with Gaussian CDR3 length distributions appeared in thymus. Approximately 20% of thymic delta-chain sequences were Vdelta2, with few Vdelta3, unlike blood Vdelta1+ controls.

The CDR3 runs 18 residues. Germline V gives CDR1 TSWWSYY, CDR2 QGS. The V end lost 3 bases, the J end lost 1 base, and 21 bases lay between the germline ends. This clone appeared a few times. The antigen is undetermined. This sequence joins TRDV1 and TRDJ1; no clear D gene. The clonotype was recovered from a child younger than two who had congenital heart surgery. The sequenced sample was Vdelta1+ gamma-delta thymocytes from the thymus. The sample's subset: FACS-sorted CD3+ TCRalphabeta- TCRVdelta1+ TCRVdelta2- thymocytes. CDR3 coding DNA: TGTGCTCTTGGGGACCCCGGGACTCCCTCGAGGGGCACCGATAAACTCATCTTT. Translating it yields CALGDPGTPSRGTDKLIF.